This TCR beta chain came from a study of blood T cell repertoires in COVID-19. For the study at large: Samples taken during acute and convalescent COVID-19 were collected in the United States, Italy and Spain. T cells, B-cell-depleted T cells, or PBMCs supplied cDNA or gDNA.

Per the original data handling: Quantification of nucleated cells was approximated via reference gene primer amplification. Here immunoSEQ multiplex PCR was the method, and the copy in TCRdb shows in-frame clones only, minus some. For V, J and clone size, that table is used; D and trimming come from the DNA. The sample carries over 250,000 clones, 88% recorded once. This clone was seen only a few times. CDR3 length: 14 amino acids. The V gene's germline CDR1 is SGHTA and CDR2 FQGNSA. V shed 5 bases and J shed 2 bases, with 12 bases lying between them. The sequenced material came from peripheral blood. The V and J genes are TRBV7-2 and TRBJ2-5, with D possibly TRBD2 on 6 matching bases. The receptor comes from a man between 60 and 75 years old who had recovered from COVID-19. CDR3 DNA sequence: TGTGCCAGCAGCCCCGGGAGTTCTCAAGAGACCCAGTACTTC. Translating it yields CASSPGSSQETQYF. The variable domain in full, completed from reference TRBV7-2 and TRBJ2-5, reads GAGVSQSPSNKVTEKGKDVELRCDPISGHTALYWYRQSLGQGLEFLIYFQGNSAPDKSGLPSDRFSAERTGGSVSTLTIQRTQQEDSAVYLCASSPGSSQETQYFGPGTRLLVL.